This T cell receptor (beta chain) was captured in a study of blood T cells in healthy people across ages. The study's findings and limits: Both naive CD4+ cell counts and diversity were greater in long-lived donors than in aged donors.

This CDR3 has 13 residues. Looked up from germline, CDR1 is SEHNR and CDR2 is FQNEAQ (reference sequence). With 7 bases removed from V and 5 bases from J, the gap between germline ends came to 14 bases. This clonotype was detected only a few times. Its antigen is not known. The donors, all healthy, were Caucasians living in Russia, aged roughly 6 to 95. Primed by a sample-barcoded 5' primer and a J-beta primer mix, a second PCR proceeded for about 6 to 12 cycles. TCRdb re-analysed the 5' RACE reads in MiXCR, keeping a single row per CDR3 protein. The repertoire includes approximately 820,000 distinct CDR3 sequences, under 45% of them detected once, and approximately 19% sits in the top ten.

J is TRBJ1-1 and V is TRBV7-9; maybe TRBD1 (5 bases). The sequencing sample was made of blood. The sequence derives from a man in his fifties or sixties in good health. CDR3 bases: TGTGCCAGCACCCTTCTAGGGGATACTGAAGCTTTCTTT. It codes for CASTLLGDTEAFF.